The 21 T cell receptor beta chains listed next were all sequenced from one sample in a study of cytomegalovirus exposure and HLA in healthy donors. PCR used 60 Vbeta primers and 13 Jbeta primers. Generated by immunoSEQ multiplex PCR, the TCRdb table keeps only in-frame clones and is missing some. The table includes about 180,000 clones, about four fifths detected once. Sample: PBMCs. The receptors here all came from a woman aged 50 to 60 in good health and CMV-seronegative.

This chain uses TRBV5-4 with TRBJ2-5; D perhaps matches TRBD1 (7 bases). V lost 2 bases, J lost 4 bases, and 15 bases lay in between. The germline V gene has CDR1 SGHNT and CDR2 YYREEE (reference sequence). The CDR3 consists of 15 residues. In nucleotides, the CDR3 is TGTGCCAGCAGCTTTAAAAACAGGGGAGGAGAGACCCAGTACTTC. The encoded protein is CASSFKNRGGETQYF.

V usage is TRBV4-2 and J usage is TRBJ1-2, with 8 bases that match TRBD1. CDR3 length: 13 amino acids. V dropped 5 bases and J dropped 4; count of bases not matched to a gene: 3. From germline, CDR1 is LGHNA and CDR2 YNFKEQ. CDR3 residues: CASSTGQAYGYTF. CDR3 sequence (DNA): TGTGCCAGCAGCACGGGACAGGCCTATGGCTACACCTTC.

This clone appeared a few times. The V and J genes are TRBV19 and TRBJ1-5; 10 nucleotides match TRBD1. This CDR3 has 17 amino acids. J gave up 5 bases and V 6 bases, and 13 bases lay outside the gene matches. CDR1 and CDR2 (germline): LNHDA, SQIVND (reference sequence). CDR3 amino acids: CASSRGTGEFGYQPQHF. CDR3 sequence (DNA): TGTGCCAGTAGCCGCGGGACAGGGGAGTTCGGGTATCAGCCCCAGCATTTT.

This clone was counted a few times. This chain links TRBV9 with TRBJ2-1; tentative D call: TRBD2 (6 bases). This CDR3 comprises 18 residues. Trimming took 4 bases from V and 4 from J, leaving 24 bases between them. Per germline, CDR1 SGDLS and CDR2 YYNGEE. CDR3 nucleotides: TGTGCCAGCAGCCCCCGACTAGAGTGGGGGAGGTTATACAATGAGCAGTTCTTC. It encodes CASSPRLEWGRLYNEQFF.

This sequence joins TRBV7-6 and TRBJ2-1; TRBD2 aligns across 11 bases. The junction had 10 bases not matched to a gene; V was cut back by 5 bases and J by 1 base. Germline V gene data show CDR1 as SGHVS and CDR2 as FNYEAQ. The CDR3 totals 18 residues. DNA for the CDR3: TGTGCCAGCAGCCCCCATGTAGCGGGGGGGGCTTCCTACAATGAGCAGTTCTTC. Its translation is CASSPHVAGGASYNEQFF.

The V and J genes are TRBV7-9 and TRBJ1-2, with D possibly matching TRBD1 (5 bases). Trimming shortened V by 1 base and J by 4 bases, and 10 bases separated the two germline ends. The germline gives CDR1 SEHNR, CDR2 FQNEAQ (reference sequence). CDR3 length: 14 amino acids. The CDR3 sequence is CASSLGGPAYGYTF. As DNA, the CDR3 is TGTGCCAGCAGCTTAGGGGGCCCGGCCTATGGCTACACCTTC.

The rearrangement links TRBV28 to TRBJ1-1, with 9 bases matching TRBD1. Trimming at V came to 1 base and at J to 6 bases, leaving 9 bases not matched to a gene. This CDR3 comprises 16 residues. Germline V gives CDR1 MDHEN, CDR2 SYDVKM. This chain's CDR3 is CASSLFDRGIAPEAFF. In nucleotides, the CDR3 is TGTGCCAGCAGTTTATTCGACAGGGGGATCGCCCCTGAAGCTTTCTTT.

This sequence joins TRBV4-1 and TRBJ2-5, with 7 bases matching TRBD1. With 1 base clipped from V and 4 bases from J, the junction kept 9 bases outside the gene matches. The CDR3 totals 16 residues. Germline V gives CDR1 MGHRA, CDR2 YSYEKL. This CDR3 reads CASSQAIRTGGETQYF. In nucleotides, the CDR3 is TGCGCCAGCAGCCAAGCGATCAGGACAGGAGGAGAGACCCAGTACTTC.

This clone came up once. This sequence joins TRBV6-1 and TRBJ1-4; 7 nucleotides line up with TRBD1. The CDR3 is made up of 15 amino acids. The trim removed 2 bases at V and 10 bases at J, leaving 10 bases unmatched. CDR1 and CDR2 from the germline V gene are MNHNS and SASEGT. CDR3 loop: CASSESGTEQGKLFF. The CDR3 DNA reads TGTGCCAGCAGTGAATCCGGGACAGAGCAGGGAAAACTGTTTTTT.

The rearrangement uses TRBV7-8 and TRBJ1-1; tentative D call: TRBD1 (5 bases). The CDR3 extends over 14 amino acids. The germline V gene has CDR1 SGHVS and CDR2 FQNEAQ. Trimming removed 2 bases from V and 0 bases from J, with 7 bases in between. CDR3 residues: CASSLSGLNTEAFF. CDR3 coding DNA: TGTGCCAGCAGCTTATCAGGGCTGAACACTGAAGCTTTCTTT.

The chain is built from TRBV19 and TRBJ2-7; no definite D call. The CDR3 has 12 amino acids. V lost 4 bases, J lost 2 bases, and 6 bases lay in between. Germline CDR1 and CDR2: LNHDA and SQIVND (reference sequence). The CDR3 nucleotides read TGTGCCAGTAGTAATTCGGCCTACGAGCAGTACTTC. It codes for CASSNSAYEQYF. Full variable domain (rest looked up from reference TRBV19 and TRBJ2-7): DGGITQSPKYLFRKEGQNVTLSCEQNLNHDAMYWYRQDPGQGLRLIYYSQIVNDFQKGDIAEGYSVSREKKESFPLTVTSAQKNPTAFYLCASSNSAYEQYFGPGTRLTVT.

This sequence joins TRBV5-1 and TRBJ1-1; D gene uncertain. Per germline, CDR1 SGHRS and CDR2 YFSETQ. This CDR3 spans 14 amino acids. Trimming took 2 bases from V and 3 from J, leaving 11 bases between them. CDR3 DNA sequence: TGCGCCAGCAGCTTTGAGGGCATAGACACTGAAGCTTTCTTT. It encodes CASSFEGIDTEAFF.

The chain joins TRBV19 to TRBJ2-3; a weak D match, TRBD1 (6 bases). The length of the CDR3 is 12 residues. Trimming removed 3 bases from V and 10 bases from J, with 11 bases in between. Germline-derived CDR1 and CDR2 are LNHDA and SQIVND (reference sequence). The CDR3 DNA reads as TGTGCCAGTAGTATGGGGGCTCCGGCGCAGTATTTT. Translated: CASSMGAPAQYF.

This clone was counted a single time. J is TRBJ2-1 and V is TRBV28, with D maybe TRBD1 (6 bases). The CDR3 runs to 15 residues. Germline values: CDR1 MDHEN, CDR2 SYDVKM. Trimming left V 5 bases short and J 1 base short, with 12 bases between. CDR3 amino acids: CASSEQGWSYNEQFF. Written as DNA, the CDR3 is TGTGCCAGCAGTGAACAGGGTTGGTCCTACAATGAGCAGTTCTTC.

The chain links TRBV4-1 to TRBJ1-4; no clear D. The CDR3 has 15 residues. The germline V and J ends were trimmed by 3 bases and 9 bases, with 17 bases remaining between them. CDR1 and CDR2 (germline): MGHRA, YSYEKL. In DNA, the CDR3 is TGCGCCAGCAGCCAGAATACAGCGGTAGGTCAAAAACTGTTTTTT. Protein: CASSQNTAVGQKLFF.

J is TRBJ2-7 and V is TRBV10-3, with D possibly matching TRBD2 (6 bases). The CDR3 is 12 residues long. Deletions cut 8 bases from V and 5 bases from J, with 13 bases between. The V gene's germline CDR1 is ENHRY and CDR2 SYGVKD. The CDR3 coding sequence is TGTGCCATCCGTGGGGGAGGAGACGAGCAGTACTTC. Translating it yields CAIRGGGDEQYF.

The CDR3 coding sequence is TGTGCCAGCAGGACTAGCGGGGGAGGATTGAGGAGCACAGATACGCAGTATTTT. Translated, it gives CASRTSGGGLRSTDTQYF. This chain links TRBV7-8 with TRBJ2-3, with 12 bases aligning to TRBD2. Germline values: CDR1 SGHVS, CDR2 FQNEAQ. The CDR3 consists of 18 residues. The V segment lost 6 bases and the J segment 0 bases; nucleotides outside the gene matches: 10.

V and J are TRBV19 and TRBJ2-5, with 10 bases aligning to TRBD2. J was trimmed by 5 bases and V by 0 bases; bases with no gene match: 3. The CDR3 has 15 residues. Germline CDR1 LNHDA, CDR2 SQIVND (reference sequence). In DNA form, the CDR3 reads TGTGCCAGTAGTATAGACAGCGGGAGGGGTGAGACCCAGTACTTC. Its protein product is CASSIDSGRGETQYF.

DNA for the CDR3: TGCAGCGTTGCGGTAGCGATTGATTCCGATGAGCAGTTCTTC. Its translation is CSVAVAIDSDEQFF. The chain combines TRBV29-1 with TRBJ2-1; a possible D gene is TRBD2 (5 bases). Trimming stripped 4 bases from V and 8 bases from J, with 18 bases between. From germline, CDR1 is SQVTM and CDR2 ANQGSEA. There are 14 residues in the CDR3.

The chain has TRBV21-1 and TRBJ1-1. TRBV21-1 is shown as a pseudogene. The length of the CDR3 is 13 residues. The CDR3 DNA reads TGTGCCAGCAGCCACTCGGGGGACACTGAAGCTTTCTTT. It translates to CASSHSGDTEAFF.

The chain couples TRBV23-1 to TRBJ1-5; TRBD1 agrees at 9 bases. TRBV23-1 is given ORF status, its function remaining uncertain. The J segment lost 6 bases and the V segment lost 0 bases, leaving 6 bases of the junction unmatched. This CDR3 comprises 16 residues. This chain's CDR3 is CASSQSLTGGCQPQHF. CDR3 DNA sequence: TGCGCCAGCAGTCAATCGTTGACAGGGGGTTGTCAGCCCCAGCATTTT.